The clone carrying this TCR beta chain was found many times. This specimen comes from a study of Graves' ophthalmopathy and Graves' hyperthyroidism. Losses at the gene ends were 6 bases for V and 5 bases for J; bases not matched to a gene: 3. In germline, CDR1 is MNHEY, CDR2 SMNVEV (reference sequence). This CDR3 is built from 12 residues. Amplification of the TCR beta CDR3 regions used RNA transcripts (as template). An initial RT-PCR round employing HTBI primers preceded a second-round multiplex PCR. TCRdb redid the calling of the multiplex PCR reads with MiXCR, one entry per CDR3 protein. Found here are 360,000 or so distinct CDR3 sequences, around 16% of them singletons; the top ten hold roughly 1.4%.

The source material was peripheral blood. The source of this sequence is a woman aged 18-29 years with Graves' ophthalmopathy. This chain joins TRBV27 and TRBJ1-1, with 7 bases matching TRBD1. CDR3 protein: CASRLGQTEAFF. CDR3 DNA sequence: TGTGCCAGCAGACTGGGACAGACTGAAGCTTTCTTT.